The following is a TCR beta chain sequence with its context. Its antigen remains unidentified. These data come from a study of T cell repertoires in cytomegalovirus infection. Study results and caveats: Pooled public TCR beta family frequency picked out CMV carriers with the relevant HLA.

Germline-derived CDR1 and CDR2 are MNHEY and SVGEGT. V lost 6 bases, J lost 13 bases, and 19 bases lay in between. The CDR3 is 13 amino acids. TCRdb re-derived calls from the reads in MiXCR, one entry per CDR3 protein. Of around 450,000 distinct CDR3 sequences in the sample, 25% to 40% were seen once. V is TRBV6-2 or TRBV6-3 and J is TRBJ2-1, with a possible D match to TRBD2 (6 bases). The source is a human donor in good health (CMV status not recorded). Some clones in this sample may be carry-over from other donors' samples. Material: PBMCs. CDR3: CASRETSVGVQFF. The DNA for the CDR3 is TGTGCCAGCAGGGAGACTAGTGTGGGGGTTCAGTTCTTC.